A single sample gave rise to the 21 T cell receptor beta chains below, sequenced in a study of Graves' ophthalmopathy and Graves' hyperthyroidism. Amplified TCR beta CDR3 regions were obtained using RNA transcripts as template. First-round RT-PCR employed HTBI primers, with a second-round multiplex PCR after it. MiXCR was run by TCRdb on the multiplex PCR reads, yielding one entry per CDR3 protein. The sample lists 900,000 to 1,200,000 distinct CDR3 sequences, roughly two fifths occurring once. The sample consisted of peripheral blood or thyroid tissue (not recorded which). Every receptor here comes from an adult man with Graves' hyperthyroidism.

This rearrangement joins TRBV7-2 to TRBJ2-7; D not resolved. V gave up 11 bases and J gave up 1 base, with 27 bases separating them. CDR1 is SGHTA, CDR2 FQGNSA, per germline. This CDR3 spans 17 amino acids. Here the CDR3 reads CAWSDKPGPRKSYEQYF. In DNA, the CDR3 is TGTGCCTGGAGTGACAAACCGGGTCCTAGGAAATCCTACGAGCAGTACTTC.

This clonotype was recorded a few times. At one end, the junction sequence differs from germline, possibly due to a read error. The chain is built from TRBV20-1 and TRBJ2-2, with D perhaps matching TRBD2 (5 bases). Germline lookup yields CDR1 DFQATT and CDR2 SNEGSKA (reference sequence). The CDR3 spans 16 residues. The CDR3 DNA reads TGCAGTGCTAGAGGACGACTAACAGCACTCACCAGGGAGCTGTTTTTT. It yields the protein CSARGRLTALTRELFF.

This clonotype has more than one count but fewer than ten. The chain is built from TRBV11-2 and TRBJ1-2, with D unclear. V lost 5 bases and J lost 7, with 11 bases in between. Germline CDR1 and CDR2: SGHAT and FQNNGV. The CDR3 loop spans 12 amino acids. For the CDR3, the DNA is TGTGCCAGCAGCACGCAGAGACTTGGCTACACCTTC. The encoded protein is CASSTQRLGYTF.

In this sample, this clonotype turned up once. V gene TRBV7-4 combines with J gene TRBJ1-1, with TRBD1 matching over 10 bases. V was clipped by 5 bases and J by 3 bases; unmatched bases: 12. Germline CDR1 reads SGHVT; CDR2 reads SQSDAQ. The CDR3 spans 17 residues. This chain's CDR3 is CASSVGGFGTGDTEAFF. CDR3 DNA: TGTGCCAGCAGCGTTGGTGGATTCGGGACAGGGGACACTGAAGCTTTCTTT.

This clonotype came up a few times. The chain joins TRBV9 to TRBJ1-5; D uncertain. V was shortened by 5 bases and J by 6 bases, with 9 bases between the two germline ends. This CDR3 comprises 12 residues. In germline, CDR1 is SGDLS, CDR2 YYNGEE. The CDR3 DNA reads TGTGCCAGCAGTCCGATCCCTCAGCCCCAGCATTTT. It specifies CASSPIPQPQHF.

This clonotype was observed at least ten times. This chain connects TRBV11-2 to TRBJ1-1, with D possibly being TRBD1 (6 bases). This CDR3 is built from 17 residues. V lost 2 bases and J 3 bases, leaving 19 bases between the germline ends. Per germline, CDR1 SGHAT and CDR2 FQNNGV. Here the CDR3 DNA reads TGTGCCAGCAGCTTACCCACGGACAGCGGGACGGACACTGAAGCTTTCTTT. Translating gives CASSLPTDSGTDTEAFF.

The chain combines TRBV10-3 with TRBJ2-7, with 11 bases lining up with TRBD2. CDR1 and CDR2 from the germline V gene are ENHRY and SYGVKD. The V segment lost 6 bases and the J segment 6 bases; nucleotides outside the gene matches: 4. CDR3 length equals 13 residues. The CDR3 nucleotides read TGTGCCATCAGAGACACTAGCGGGGGCGAGCAGTACTTC. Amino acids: CAIRDTSGGEQYF.

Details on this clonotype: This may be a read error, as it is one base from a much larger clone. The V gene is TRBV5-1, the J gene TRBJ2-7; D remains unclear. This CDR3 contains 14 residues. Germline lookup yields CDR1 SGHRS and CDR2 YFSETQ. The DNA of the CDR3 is TGCGCCAGCAGCTTAACGATAAACTCCCACGAGCAGTACTTC. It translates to CASSLTINSHEQYF. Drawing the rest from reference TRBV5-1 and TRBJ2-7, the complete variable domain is KAGVTQTPRYLIKTRGQQVTLSCSPISGHRSVSWYQQTPGQGLQFLFEYFSETQRNKGNFPGRFSGRQFSNSRSEMNVSTLELGDSALYLCASSLTINSHEQYFGPGTRLTVT.

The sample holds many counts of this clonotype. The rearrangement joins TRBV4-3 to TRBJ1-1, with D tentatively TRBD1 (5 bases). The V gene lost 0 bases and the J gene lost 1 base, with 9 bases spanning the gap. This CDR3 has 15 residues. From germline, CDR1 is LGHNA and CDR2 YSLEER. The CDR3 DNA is TGCGCCAGCAGCCAAGACGCTGGGGGGAACACTGAAGCTTTCTTT. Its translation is CASSQDAGGNTEAFF.

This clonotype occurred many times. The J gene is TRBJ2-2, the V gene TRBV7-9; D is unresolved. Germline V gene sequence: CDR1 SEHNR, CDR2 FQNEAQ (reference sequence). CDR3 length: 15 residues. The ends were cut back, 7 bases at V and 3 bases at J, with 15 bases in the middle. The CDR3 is CASTPFLSDTGELFF. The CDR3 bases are TGTGCCAGCACCCCGTTTTTATCCGACACCGGGGAGCTGTTTTTT.

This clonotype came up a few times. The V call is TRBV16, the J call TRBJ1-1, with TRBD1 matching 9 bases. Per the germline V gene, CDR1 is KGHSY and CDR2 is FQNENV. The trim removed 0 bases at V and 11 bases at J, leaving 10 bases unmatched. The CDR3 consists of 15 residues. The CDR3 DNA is TGTGCCAGCAGCCAATCGCCGGGACAGGGCGGGGTGGCTTTCTTT. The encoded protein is CASSQSPGQGGVAFF.

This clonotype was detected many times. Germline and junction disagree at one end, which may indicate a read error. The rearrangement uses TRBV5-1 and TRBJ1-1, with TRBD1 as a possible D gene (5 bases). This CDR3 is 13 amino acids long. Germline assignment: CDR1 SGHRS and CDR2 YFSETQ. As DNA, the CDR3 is TGCGCCAGCAGCTTGTCAGGGAACGCTGAAGCTTTCTTT. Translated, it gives CASSLSGNAEAFF.

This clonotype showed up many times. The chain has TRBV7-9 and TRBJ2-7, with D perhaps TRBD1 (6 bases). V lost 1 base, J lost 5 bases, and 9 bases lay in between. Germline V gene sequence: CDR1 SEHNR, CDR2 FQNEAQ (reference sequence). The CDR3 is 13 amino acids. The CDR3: CASSLVRGHEQYF. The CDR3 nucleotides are TGTGCCAGCAGCTTAGTCAGGGGCCACGAGCAGTACTTC.

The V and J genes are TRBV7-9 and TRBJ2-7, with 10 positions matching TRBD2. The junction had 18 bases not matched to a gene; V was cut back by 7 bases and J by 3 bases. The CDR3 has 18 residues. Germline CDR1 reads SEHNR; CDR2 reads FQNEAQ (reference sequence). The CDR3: CASTGSVAVGLASYEQYF. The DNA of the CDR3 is TGTGCCAGCACGGGCAGCGTTGCGGTGGGACTAGCGAGCTACGAGCAGTACTTC.

CDR3 nucleotides: TGTGCCATCAGTTTAACAGGGCCCGACGAGCAGTACTTC. It codes for CAISLTGPDEQYF. V is TRBV10-3 and J is TRBJ2-7, with D perhaps matching TRBD1 (6 bases). CDR1 and CDR2 (germline): ENHRY, SYGVKD. The CDR3 is made up of 13 amino acids. Trimming stripped 5 bases from V and 5 bases from J, with 13 bases between.

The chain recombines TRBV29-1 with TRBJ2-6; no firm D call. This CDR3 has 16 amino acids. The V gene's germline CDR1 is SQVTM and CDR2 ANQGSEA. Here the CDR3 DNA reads TGCAGTGCTAGAGAGGTTAGGGACTCTGGGGCCAACGTCCTGACTTTC. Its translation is CSAREVRDSGANVLTF.

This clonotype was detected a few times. CDR3: CASSYGGYTHEQYF. DNA of the CDR3: TGTGCCAGCAGTTACGGCGGTTATACCCACGAGCAGTACTTC. J is TRBJ2-7 and V is TRBV27; D remains unclear. The CDR3 contains 14 residues. The germline V gene encodes CDR1 MNHEY and CDR2 SMNVEV (reference sequence). Trimming removed 4 bases from V and 5 bases from J, with 15 bases in between.

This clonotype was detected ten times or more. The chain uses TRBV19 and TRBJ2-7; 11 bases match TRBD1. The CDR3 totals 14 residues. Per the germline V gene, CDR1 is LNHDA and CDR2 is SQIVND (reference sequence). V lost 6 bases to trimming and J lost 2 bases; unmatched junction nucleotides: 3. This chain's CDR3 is CASRRTGGAYEQYF. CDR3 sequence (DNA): TGTGCCAGTAGGAGGACAGGGGGCGCCTACGAGCAGTACTTC. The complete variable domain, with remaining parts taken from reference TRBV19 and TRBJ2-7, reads DGGITQSPKYLFRKEGQNVTLSCEQNLNHDAMYWYRQDPGQGLRLIYYSQIVNDFQKGDIAEGYSVSREKKESFPLTVTSAQKNPTAFYLCASRRTGGAYEQYFGPGTRLTVT.

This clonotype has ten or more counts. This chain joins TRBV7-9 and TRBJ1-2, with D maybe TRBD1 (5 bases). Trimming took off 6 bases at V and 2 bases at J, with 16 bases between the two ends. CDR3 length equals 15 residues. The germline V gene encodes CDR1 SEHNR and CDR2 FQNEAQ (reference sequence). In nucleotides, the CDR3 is TGTGCCAGCAGGGAAACGGGGGGGACCAACTATGGCTACACCTTC. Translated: CASRETGGTNYGYTF.

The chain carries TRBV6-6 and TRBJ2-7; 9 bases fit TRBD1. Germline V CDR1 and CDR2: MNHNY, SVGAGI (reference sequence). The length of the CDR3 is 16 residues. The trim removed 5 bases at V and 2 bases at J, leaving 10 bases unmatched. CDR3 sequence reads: CASSPAPGQGAYEQYF. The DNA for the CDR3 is TGTGCCAGCAGTCCCGCCCCGGGACAGGGCGCCTACGAGCAGTACTTC.

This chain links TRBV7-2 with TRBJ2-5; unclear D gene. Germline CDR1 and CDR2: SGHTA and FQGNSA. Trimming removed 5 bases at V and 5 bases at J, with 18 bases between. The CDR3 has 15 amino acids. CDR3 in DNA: TGTGCCAGCAGCCCTGGCGGAAGGGCCACCGAGACCCAGTACTTC. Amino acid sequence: CASSPGGRATETQYF.